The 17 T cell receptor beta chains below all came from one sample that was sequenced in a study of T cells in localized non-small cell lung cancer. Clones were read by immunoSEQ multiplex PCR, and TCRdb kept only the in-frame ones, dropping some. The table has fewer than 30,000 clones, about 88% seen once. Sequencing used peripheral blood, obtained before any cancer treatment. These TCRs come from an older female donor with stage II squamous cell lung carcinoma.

This chain's CDR3 is CASSVVSNTGELFF. CDR3 nucleotide sequence: TGTGCCAGCAGCGTAGTAAGCAACACCGGGGAGCTGTTTTTT. The V gene is TRBV9, the J gene TRBJ2-2; no clear D. The CDR3 is 14 amino acids. Trimming pared 0 bases from V and 2 bases from J, leaving 5 bases between. CDR1 is SGDLS and CDR2 is YYNGEE in the germline V gene. Looking up the rest from reference TRBV9 and TRBJ2-2 gives the full variable domain: DSGVTQTPKHLITATGQRVTLRCSPRSGDLSVYWYQQSLDQGLQFLIQYYNGEERAKGNILERFSAQQFPDLHSELNLSSLELGDSALYFCASSVVSNTGELFFGEGSRLTVL.

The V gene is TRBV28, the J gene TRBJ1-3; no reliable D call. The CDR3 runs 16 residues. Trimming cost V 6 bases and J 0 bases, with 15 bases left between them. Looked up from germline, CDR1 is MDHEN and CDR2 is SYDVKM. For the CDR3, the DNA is TGTGCCAGCAGCCCACCCCTGTGGCTCTCTGGAAACACCATATATTTT. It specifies CASSPPLWLSGNTIYF.

The DNA for the CDR3 is TGTGCCAGCAGGTCCATGACTAGCGGCAATGAGCAGTTCTTC. Translation gives CASRSMTSGNEQFF. The chain joins TRBV28 to TRBJ2-1; 9 nucleotides match TRBD2. Germline V gene lookup returns CDR1 MDHEN and CDR2 SYDVKM. The CDR3 runs to 14 residues. Trimming took 6 bases from V and 6 from J; bases not matched to a gene: 6.

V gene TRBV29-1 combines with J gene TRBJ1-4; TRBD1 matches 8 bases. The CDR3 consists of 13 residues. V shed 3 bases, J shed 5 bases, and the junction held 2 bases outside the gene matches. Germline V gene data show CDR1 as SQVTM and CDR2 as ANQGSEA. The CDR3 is CSVDRGQNEKLFF. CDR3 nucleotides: TGCAGCGTTGACAGGGGGCAAAATGAAAAACTGTTTTTT.

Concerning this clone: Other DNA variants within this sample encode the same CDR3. The CDR3 DNA follows: TGTGCCAGCTCACCGTCGACAGATACGCAGTATTTT. Translated: CASSPSTDTQYF. The chain couples TRBV18 to TRBJ2-3; D is unclear. This CDR3 region has 12 residues. Per germline, CDR1 KGHSH and CDR2 LQKENI. The V end lost 3 bases, the J end lost 3 bases, and 4 bases lay between the germline ends.

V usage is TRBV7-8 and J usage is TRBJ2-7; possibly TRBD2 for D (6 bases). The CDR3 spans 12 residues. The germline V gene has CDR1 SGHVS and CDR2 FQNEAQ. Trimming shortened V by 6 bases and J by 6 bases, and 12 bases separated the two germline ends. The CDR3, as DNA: TGTGCCAGCAGTCACGCGGGGCCCGAGCAGTACTTC. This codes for CASSHAGPEQYF.

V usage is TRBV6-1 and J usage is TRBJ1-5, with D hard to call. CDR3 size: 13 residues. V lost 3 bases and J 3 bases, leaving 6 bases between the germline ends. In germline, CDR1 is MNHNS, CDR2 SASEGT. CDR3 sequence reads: CASSETDNQPQHF. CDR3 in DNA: TGTGCCAGCAGTGAGACGGACAATCAGCCCCAGCATTTT.

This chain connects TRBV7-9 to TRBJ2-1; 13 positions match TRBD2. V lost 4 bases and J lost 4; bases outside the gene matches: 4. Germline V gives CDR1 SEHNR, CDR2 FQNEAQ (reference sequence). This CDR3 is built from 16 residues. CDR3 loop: CASSSQTSGGYNEQFF. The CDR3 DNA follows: TGTGCCAGCAGCTCTCAGACTAGCGGGGGGTACAATGAGCAGTTCTTC.

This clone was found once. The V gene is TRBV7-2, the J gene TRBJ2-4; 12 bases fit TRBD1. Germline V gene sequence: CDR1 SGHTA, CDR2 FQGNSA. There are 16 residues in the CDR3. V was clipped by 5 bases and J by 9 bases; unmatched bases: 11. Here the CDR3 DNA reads TGTGCCAGCAGCCCCGACCGGGACAGGGGGCGAGGCATTCAGTACTTC. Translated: CASSPDRDRGRGIQYF.

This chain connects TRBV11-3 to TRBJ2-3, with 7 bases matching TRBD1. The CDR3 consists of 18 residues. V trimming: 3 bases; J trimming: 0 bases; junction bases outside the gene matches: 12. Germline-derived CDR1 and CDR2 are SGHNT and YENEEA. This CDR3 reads CASSLRRQGGRSTDTQYF. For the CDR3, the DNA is TGTGCCAGCAGCTTGCGTCGACAGGGCGGACGGAGCACAGATACGCAGTATTTT.

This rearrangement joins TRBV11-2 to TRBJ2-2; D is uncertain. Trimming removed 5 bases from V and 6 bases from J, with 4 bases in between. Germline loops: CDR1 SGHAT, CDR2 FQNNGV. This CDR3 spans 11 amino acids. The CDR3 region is CASSAAGELFF. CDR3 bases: TGTGCCAGCAGCGCGGCCGGGGAGCTGTTTTTT. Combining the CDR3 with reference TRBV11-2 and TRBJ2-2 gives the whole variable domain EAGVAQSPRYKIIEKRQSVAFWCNPISGHATLYWYQQILGQGPKLLIQFQNNGVVDDSQLPKDRFSAERLKGVDSTLKIQPAKLEDSAVYLCASSAAGELFFGEGSRLTVL.

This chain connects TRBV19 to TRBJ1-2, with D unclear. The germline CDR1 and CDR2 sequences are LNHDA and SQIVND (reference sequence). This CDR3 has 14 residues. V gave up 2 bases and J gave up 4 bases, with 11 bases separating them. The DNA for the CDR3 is TGTGCCAGTAGTATACAGCCTAAGGTCTATGGCTACACCTTC. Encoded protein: CASSIQPKVYGYTF.

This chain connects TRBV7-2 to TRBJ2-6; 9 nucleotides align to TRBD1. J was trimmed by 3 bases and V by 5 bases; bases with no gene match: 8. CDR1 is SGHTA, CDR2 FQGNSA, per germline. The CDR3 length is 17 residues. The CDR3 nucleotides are TGTGCCAGCAGCCAAATACAGGGGGCGCGTGGGGCCAACGTCCTGACTTTC. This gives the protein CASSQIQGARGANVLTF.

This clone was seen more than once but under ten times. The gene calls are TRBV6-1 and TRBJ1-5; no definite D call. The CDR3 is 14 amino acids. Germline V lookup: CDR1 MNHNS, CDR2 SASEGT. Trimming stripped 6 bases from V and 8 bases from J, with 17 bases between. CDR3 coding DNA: TGTGCCAGCAGGTCTTTAGGGTATTGGGAGCCCCAGCATTTT. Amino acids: CASRSLGYWEPQHF.

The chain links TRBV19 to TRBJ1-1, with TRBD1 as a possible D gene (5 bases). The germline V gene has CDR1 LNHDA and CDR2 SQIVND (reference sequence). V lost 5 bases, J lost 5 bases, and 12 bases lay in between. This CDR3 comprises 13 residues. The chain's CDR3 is CASSVTVLTEAFF. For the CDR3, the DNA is TGTGCCAGTAGTGTGACAGTTTTGACTGAAGCTTTCTTT.

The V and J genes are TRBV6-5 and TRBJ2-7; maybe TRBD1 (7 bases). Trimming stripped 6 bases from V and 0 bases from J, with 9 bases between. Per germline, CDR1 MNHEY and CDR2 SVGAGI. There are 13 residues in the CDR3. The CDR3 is CASRRDSSYEQYF. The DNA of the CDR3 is TGTGCCAGCAGGCGGGACAGCTCCTACGAGCAGTACTTC.

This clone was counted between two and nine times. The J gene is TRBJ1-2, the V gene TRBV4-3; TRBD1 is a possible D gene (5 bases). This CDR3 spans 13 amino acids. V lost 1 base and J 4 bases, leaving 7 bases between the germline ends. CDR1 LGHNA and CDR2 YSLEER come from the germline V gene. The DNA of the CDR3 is TGCGCCAGCAGCCAAGGACAGTCCTATGGCTACACCTTC. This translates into CASSQGQSYGYTF.